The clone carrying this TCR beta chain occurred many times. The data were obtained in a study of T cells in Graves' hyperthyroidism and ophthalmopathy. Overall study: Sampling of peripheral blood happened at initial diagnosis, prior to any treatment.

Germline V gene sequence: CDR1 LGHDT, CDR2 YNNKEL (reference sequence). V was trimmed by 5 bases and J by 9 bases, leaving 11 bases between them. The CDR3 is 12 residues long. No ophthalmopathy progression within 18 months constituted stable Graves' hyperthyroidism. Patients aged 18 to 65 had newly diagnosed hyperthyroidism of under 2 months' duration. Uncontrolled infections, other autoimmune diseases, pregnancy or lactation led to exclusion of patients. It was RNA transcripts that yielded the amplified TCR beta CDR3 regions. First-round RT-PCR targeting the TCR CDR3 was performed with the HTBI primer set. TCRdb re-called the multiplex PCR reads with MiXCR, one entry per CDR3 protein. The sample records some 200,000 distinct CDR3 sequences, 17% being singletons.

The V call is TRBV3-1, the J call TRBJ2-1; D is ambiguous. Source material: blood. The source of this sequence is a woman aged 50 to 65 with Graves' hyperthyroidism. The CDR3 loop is CASSSLQSEQFF. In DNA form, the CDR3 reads TGTGCCAGCAGCTCCCTACAGAGTGAGCAGTTCTTC.